Sequencing of this T cell receptor beta chain was carried out in a study of T cells after yellow fever vaccination. TCRdb reprocessed the 5' RACE reads with MiXCR, giving one entry per CDR3 protein. The data hold 510,000 or so distinct CDR3 sequences, with less than 20% observed a single time. In this sample, this clonotype turned up a few times. The antigen remains unidentified. The CDR3 totals 16 residues. V shed 5 bases and J 4 bases; nucleotides not matched to a gene: 9. Germline V gives CDR1 DFQATT, CDR2 SNEGSKA (reference sequence). General study findings and limits: FACS-sorted repertoires could contain abundant clonotypes contaminating from the bulk population. Secondary responses were weaker yet peaked faster, day 5 versus 15.

This TCR was sampled from a man aged 25 to 45 who received the YFV17D yellow fever vaccine. This rearrangement joins TRBV20-1 to TRBJ2-5; 14 bases fit TRBD2. Specimen: PBMCs, collected 15 days after the yellow fever booster vaccination. CDR3 coding DNA: TGCAGTGCTTCGGGACTAGCGGGAGTGCACGCAGAGACCCAGTACTTC. Its protein product is CSASGLAGVHAETQYF.